These 26 T cell receptor beta chains were all obtained from the same sample, sequenced in a study of blood T cell repertoires in COVID-19. Sequencing was performed with immunoSEQ multiplex PCR; in TCRdb, only in-frame clones are kept and a portion is missing. The top ten hold roughly 4.4% of the sample, which has over 90,000 clones, more than 75% seen once. Input material: peripheral blood. The receptors come from a human donor in a cohort sampled during active COVID-19.

This chain connects TRBV6-1 to TRBJ1-2, with 7 nucleotides matching TRBD1. Germline V lookup: CDR1 MNHNS, CDR2 SASEGT. This CDR3 has 17 amino acids. V was pared by 4 bases and J by 4 bases, with 15 bases of the junction left unmatched. DNA of the CDR3: TGTGCCAGCAGTGTACGCGCGGGAGGGGGCGGCGGCTATGGCTACACCTTC. This codes for CASSVRAGGGGGYGYTF.

The chain employs TRBV11-2 and TRBJ1-6, with 9 nucleotides matching TRBD1. The J segment lost 17 bases and the V segment lost 5 bases, leaving 19 bases of the junction unmatched. Germline CDR1 is SGHAT and CDR2 is FQNNGV. The CDR3 has 16 residues. The CDR3 loop reads CASSKDPPTGGVKVHF. In DNA form, the CDR3 reads TGTGCCAGCAGCAAGGACCCCCCAACAGGGGGCGTAAAGGTCCACTTT.

The chain uses TRBV7-3 and TRBJ2-3; TRBD1 matches 8 bases. In germline, CDR1 is SGHTA, CDR2 FQGTGA. This CDR3 is built from 14 residues. Trimming cost V 7 bases and J 4 bases; bases outside gene matches: 7. The CDR3 DNA sequence: TGTGCCAGCACCACGGACAGGGTCGCAGATACGCAGTATTTT. It codes for CASTTDRVADTQYF.

The chain has TRBV15 and TRBJ1-1; D remains unclear. The V end was cut by 0 bases, the J end by 6 bases, with 8 bases between. CDR1 LNHNV and CDR2 YYDKDF come from the germline V gene (reference sequence). CDR3 size: 13 residues. CDR3 coding DNA: TGTGCCACCAGCAGAGACGTGAGCGCTGAAGCTTTCTTT. It codes for CATSRDVSAEAFF.

The gene calls are TRBV5-1 and TRBJ1-2; TRBD1 aligns across 8 bases. The CDR3 runs to 14 residues. Germline loops: CDR1 SGHRS, CDR2 YFSETQ. The V and J ends lost 0 bases and 7 bases, in that order; junction bases with no gene match: 5. In nucleotides, the CDR3 is TGCGCCAGCAGCTTGGATCCCGGGACAGGTGGCTACACCTTC. Residues: CASSLDPGTGGYTF.

This clone was recorded once. The V gene is TRBV5-1, the J gene TRBJ2-3; the match to TRBD1 covers 9 bases. The V gene end was trimmed by 3 bases and the J gene end by 4 bases; junction bases not matched to a gene: 6. Germline V gene lookup returns CDR1 SGHRS and CDR2 YFSETQ. CDR3 size: 15 residues. Written as DNA, the CDR3 is TGCGCCAGCAGCTGGGCGGGACAGGGATCAGATACGCAGTATTTT. Its translation: CASSWAGQGSDTQYF.

The V and J genes are TRBV9 and TRBJ1-2, with D perhaps TRBD1 (6 bases). Trimming cost V 0 bases and J 1 base, with 7 bases left between them. The CDR3 totals 14 residues. Germline V gene data show CDR1 as SGDLS and CDR2 as YYNGEE. CDR3 nucleotide sequence: TGTGCCAGCAGCGTAGGAGGGGGTAACTATGGCTACACCTTC. This codes for CASSVGGGNYGYTF.

The genes are TRBV18 and TRBJ1-3; D not resolved. With 6 bases removed from V and 4 bases from J, the gap between germline ends came to 4 bases. Germline CDR1 KGHSH, CDR2 LQKENI. CDR3 length equals 11 residues. CDR3 amino acids: CASSPGNTIYF. The CDR3, as DNA: TGTGCCAGCTCTCCGGGAAACACCATATATTTT.

The chain combines TRBV11-2 with TRBJ1-2; possibly TRBD1 for D (6 bases). Germline CDR1 is SGHAT and CDR2 is FQNNGV. V was shortened by 0 bases and J by 8 bases, with 22 bases between the two germline ends. This CDR3 contains 17 residues. The CDR3 sequence: CASSLDRVRTDRRGYTF. The CDR3 DNA reads TGTGCCAGCAGCTTAGATAGGGTTCGGACCGACAGGAGAGGCTACACCTTC.

The rearrangement links TRBV5-4 to TRBJ2-3; 7 nucleotides match TRBD1. With V trimmed by 4 bases and J by 0 bases, 8 bases remained unmatched. The germline V gene encodes CDR1 SGHNT and CDR2 YYREEE (reference sequence). CDR3 size: 16 residues. CDR3 loop: CASSPTGPSSTDTQYF. CDR3 coding DNA: TGTGCCAGCAGCCCGACAGGGCCCTCTAGCACAGATACGCAGTATTTT.

J is TRBJ2-7 and V is TRBV4-3; 8 bases are shared with TRBD1. The CDR3 has 14 amino acids. The germline CDR1 and CDR2 sequences are LGHNA and YSLEER. Germline trimming cut 4 bases from V and 7 bases from J; bases unmatched to any gene: 9. DNA of the CDR3: TGCGCCAGCAGCCTGGACAGGGTTTTCTTAGAGCAGTACTTC. This codes for CASSLDRVFLEQYF.

The gene calls are TRBV5-5 and TRBJ2-3; D is uncertain. Trimming took off 2 bases at V and 0 bases at J, with 4 bases between the two ends. Germline CDR1 and CDR2: SGHKS and YYEKEE (reference sequence). This CDR3 is 13 amino acids long. CDR3 sequence reads: CASSLASTDTQYF. The DNA of the CDR3 is TGTGCCAGCAGCTTAGCTAGCACAGATACGCAGTATTTT. The complete variable domain, with remaining parts taken from reference TRBV5-5 and TRBJ2-3, reads DAGVTQSPTHLIKTRGQQVTLRCSPISGHKSVSWYQQVLGQGPQFIFQYYEKEERGRGNFPDRFSARQFPNYSSELNVNALLLGDSALYLCASSLASTDTQYFGPGTRLTVL.

V and J are TRBV5-6 and TRBJ1-6; possibly TRBD1 for D (5 bases). There are 15 residues in the CDR3. CDR1 and CDR2 from the germline V gene are SGHDT and YYEEEE. The V end was cut by 0 bases, the J end by 3 bases, with 7 bases between. The CDR3 sequence: CASSLGQNYNSPLHF. In nucleotides, the CDR3 is TGTGCCAGCAGCTTGGGACAGAACTATAATTCACCCCTCCACTTT.

The rearrangement links TRBV4-3 to TRBJ1-2, with a possible D match to TRBD1 (6 bases). Deletions cut 0 bases from V and 1 base from J, with 6 bases between. Per the germline V gene, CDR1 is LGHNA and CDR2 is YSLEER. CDR3 length equals 14 residues. This chain's CDR3 is CASSQDRGNYGYTF. In DNA form, the CDR3 reads TGCGCCAGCAGCCAAGACAGGGGTAACTATGGCTACACCTTC.

The CDR3 nucleotides read TGTGCCAGCAGGGGGACAGGGCCCTACGAGCAGTACTTC. Its protein is CASRGTGPYEQYF. The V call is TRBV6-5, the J call TRBJ2-7; 9 bases agree with TRBD1. The CDR3 has 13 residues. Germline V gene lookup returns CDR1 MNHEY and CDR2 SVGAGI. J was trimmed by 2 bases and V by 6 bases; bases with no gene match: 2.

The V gene is TRBV5-6, the J gene TRBJ2-2; possibly TRBD1 for D (6 bases). In germline, CDR1 is SGHDT, CDR2 YYEEEE. The CDR3 contains 16 residues. Trimming pared 5 bases from V and 0 bases from J, leaving 14 bases between. CDR3 sequence reads: CASSHGTLTNTGELFF. The CDR3 DNA sequence: TGTGCCAGCAGTCATGGGACATTAACGAACACCGGGGAGCTGTTTTTT.

This rearrangement joins TRBV7-2 to TRBJ1-3, with D possibly TRBD1 on 6 matching bases. Germline assignment: CDR1 SGHTA and CDR2 FQGNSA. The CDR3 is 15 amino acids. V was clipped by 2 bases and J by 4 bases, with 12 bases between them. CDR3 loop: CASSLNTGRGNTIYF. The CDR3 DNA reads as TGTGCCAGCAGCTTAAATACAGGGAGAGGAAACACCATATATTTT. Combining the CDR3 with reference TRBV7-2 and TRBJ1-3 gives the whole variable domain GAGVSQSPSNKVTEKGKDVELRCDPISGHTALYWYRQSLGQGLEFLIYFQGNSAPDKSGLPSDRFSAERTGGSVSTLTIQRTQQEDSAVYLCASSLNTGRGNTIYFGEGSWLTVV.

The chain has TRBV3-1 (or the pseudogene TRBV3-2) and TRBJ2-2; D may be TRBD2 (5 bases). The length of the CDR3 is 18 residues. Germline values: CDR1 LGHDT, CDR2 YNNKEL (reference sequence). Between the trimmed V and J ends, which lost 5 bases and 4 bases, there was a span of 23 bases. DNA of the CDR3: TGTGCCAGCAGCTCCCAACCCGGCCTACTAGTTCCCACCGGGGAGCTGTTTTTT. Residues: CASSSQPGLLVPTGELFF.

The CDR3 coding sequence is TGTGCCAGCAGCGTAGAGGGGGTGCCCTACAATGAGCAGTTCTTC. Amino acids: CASSVEGVPYNEQFF. The chain links TRBV9 to TRBJ2-1; D possibly corresponds to TRBD1 (6 bases). The CDR3 has 15 amino acids. V gave up 0 bases and J gave up 2 bases, with 9 bases separating them. CDR1 SGDLS and CDR2 YYNGEE come from the germline V gene.

V gene TRBV2 combines with J gene TRBJ1-4, with 10 bases that match TRBD1. The CDR3 contains 13 residues. Germline CDR1 and CDR2: SNHLY and FYNNEI. V dropped 6 bases and J dropped 8; count of bases not matched to a gene: 3. The CDR3 is CASRGQGLEKLFF. CDR3 nucleotide sequence: TGTGCCAGCAGGGGACAGGGGTTGGAAAAACTGTTTTTT.

The gene calls are TRBV6-5 and TRBJ1-5, with 7 bases lining up with TRBD1. Per the germline V gene, CDR1 is MNHEY and CDR2 is SVGAGI. J lost 0 bases, V lost 6 bases, and 5 bases had no gene match. The CDR3 is 15 amino acids. The CDR3 DNA reads TGTGCCAGCAGAAATACAGGGGTTAGCAATCAGCCCCAGCATTTT. Protein: CASRNTGVSNQPQHF.

The J gene is TRBJ2-7, the V gene TRBV5-1, with 7 bases that match TRBD2. This CDR3 is built from 13 residues. In germline, CDR1 is SGHRS, CDR2 YFSETQ. J lost 1 base, V lost 2 bases, and 0 bases had no gene match. The CDR3 DNA is TGCGCCAGCAGCTTCGGGGGGTCCTACGAGCAGTACTTC. Translation gives CASSFGGSYEQYF.

The chain links TRBV4-1 to TRBJ1-5; possible D gene TRBD1, 5 bases. V was shortened by 1 base and J by 6 bases, with 13 bases between the two germline ends. The CDR3 has 15 amino acids. CDR1 MGHRA and CDR2 YSYEKL come from the germline V gene. The CDR3 nucleotides are TGCGCCAGCAGCCAAGTCTGGGGGGATGCTCAGCCCCAGCATTTT. This gives the protein CASSQVWGDAQPQHF.

The chain uses TRBV9 and TRBJ1-2; no clear D. The CDR3 loop spans 13 amino acids. V dropped 3 bases and J dropped 8 bases, with 14 bases sitting between them. The germline V gene encodes CDR1 SGDLS and CDR2 YYNGEE. In nucleotides, the CDR3 is TGTGCCAGCAGCGCCCTCCCGAGAGGGGGCTACACCTTC. Amino acid sequence: CASSALPRGGYTF.

This chain links TRBV19 with TRBJ2-3; 8 bases align to TRBD1. The CDR3 covers 16 residues. Germline CDR1 LNHDA, CDR2 SQIVND (reference sequence). The junction had 11 bases not matched to a gene; V was cut back by 5 bases and J by 4 bases. CDR3 region: CASSALWTGSSDTQYF. The CDR3 DNA reads TGTGCCAGTAGTGCCCTTTGGACAGGGAGTTCAGATACGCAGTATTTT.

The chain couples TRBV5-1 to TRBJ2-1; 15 bases align to TRBD2. The CDR3 extends over 17 amino acids. Per germline, CDR1 SGHRS and CDR2 YFSETQ. Trimming cost V 4 bases and J 6 bases; bases outside gene matches: 8. The CDR3: CASSLPGLAGGGNEQFF. In DNA, the CDR3 is TGCGCCAGCAGCCTTCCGGGACTAGCGGGGGGCGGCAATGAGCAGTTCTTC.